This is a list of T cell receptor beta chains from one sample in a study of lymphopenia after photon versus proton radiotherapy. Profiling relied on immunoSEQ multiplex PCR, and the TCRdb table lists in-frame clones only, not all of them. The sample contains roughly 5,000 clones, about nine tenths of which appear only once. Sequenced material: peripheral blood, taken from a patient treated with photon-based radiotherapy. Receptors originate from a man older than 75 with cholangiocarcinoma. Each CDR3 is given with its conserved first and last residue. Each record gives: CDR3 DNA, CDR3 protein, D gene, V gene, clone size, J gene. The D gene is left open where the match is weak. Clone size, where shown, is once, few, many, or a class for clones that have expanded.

TGTGCCAGCAGCGTAGGACTAGCGGGGGGATTATTTGGGGAGCTGTTTTTT,CASSVGLAGGLFGELFF,TRBD2,TRBV9,NA,TRBJ2-2
TGTGCCAGCAGGGTTGACCGGATGAACACTGAAGCTTTCTTT,CASRVDRMNTEAFF,NA,TRBV7-8,NA,TRBJ1-1
TGTGCCAGCAGTGGACAGGGGATCGGGGAGACCCAGTACTTC,CASSGQGIGETQYF,TRBD1,TRBV6-1,NA,TRBJ2-5
TGTGCCAGCAGTGTTGTTGCGGGGACAGCTTATAGCAATCAGCCCCAGCATTTT,CASSVVAGTAYSNQPQHF,TRBD1,TRBV6-1,NA,TRBJ1-5
TGCAGCGTGCAGGGGGCGGCCTACGAGCAGTACTTC,CSVQGAAYEQYF,TRBD1,TRBV29-1,NA,TRBJ2-7
TGTGCCAGCAGCATAAAAATCAATCAGCCCCAGCATTTT,CASSIKINQPQHF,NA,TRBV7-2,NA,TRBJ1-5
TGTGCCAGCAGCCTAGCGGCCGGATCCTACGAGCAGTACTTC,CASSLAAGSYEQYF,TRBD2,TRBV7-9,NA,TRBJ2-7
TGTGCCAGCTCACCATTGGATTGGTATGGAAACACCATATATTTT,CASSPLDWYGNTIYF,NA,TRBV18,once,TRBJ1-3
TGTGCCAGCAGTGAAAGTGAGGAGACCCAGTACTTC,CASSESEETQYF,NA,TRBV25-1,NA,TRBJ2-5
TGTGCCAGCGCACGAAGGACAGGGGGGCAAGAGACCCAGTACTTC,CASARRTGGQETQYF,TRBD1,TRBV2,NA,TRBJ2-5
TGCGCCAGCAGCCCATCCCCCGGGAAAGGGGACACCGGGGAGCTGTTTTTT,CASSPSPGKGDTGELFF,NA,TRBV4-1,NA,TRBJ2-2
TGTGCCTGGAGTACCCGTGGGGCAGGGGCCTCCTACAATGAGCAGTTCTTC,CAWSTRGAGASYNEQFF,NA,TRBV30,NA,TRBJ2-1
TGTGCCAGCAGTTTTAGGTCCGGGGATCTTTACGAGCAGTACTTC,CASSFRSGDLYEQYF,NA,TRBV28,once,TRBJ2-7
TGCAGTGCTAGAGACAGGGTCGGAGCTTTCTTT,CSARDRVGAFF,NA,TRBV20-1,NA,TRBJ1-1
TGTGCCAGCAGCCATCGGGACAGGGTGCCCGGGGAGCTGTTTTTT,CASSHRDRVPGELFF,TRBD1,TRBV7-9,NA,TRBJ2-2
TGTGCCAGCAGCCAAGGACTAGCGGGGATTTCAGAGCAGTACTTC,CASSQGLAGISEQYF,TRBD2,TRBV14,NA,TRBJ2-7
TGTGCCAGCAGTTCGTCGAAAGCGGGGGAGAACTACGAGCAGTACTTC,CASSSSKAGENYEQYF,TRBD2,TRBV28,NA,TRBJ2-7
TGCGCCAGCAGCTTTTTCAGGGTGGGCGGGGGCAATGAGCAGTTCTTC,CASSFFRVGGGNEQFF,TRBD2,TRBV5-1,NA,TRBJ2-1
TGTGCCTGGACCAGGGCGAACACCGGGGAGCTGTTTTTT,CAWTRANTGELFF,NA,TRBV30,NA,TRBJ2-2
TGCGCCAGCAGTGGTACCAGCGGGAGCACAGATACGCAGTATTTT,CASSGTSGSTDTQYF,NA,TRBV10-1,NA,TRBJ2-3
TGTGCCAGCAGTCCTGGGAAAAACATTCAGTACTTC,CASSPGKNIQYF,NA,TRBV25-1,NA,TRBJ2-4
TGCGCCAGCAGTTGCGCAGGGTTAGCTAATGAAAAACTGTTTTTT,CASSCAGLANEKLFF,NA,TRBV10-1,NA,TRBJ1-4
TGTGCCAGCAGCCCGTGGGGGGCAGGGACAGATACGCAGTATTTT,CASSPWGAGTDTQYF,NA,TRBV6-6,NA,TRBJ2-3
TGTGCCAGCAGTGTTCAGGGATACTATGGCTACACCTTC,CASSVQGYYGYTF,NA,TRBV2,NA,TRBJ1-2
TGTGCCACCAGCAGAGATCGGCCAGGGGATATCTATGGCTACACCTTC,CATSRDRPGDIYGYTF,NA,TRBV15,NA,TRBJ1-2
TGTGCCAGCAGCCCCGGGACTGTTAGAGATACGCAGTATTTT,CASSPGTVRDTQYF,NA,TRBV11-3,NA,TRBJ2-3
TGTGCCAGCAGTTCCGTGGCAAGGGGTACCACTGAAGCTTTCTTT,CASSSVARGTTEAFF,NA,TRBV6-5,NA,TRBJ1-1
TGTGCCAGCAGCTTTGGACTGAACTCTGGAAACACCATATATTTT,CASSFGLNSGNTIYF,NA,TRBV7-2,NA,TRBJ1-3
TGCGCCAGTAGTTCCGGGCTCCTGGGCTACGCCTTC,CASSSGLLGYAF,NA,TRBV5-1,NA,TRBJ1-2
TGTGCCAGCAGTTTAGTGATAGGGGGCAAAGGCTACACCTTC,CASSLVIGGKGYTF,TRBD1,TRBV28,once,TRBJ1-2
TGTGCCAGCAGCTTAGACGGGACAGGACGGTATGGCTACACCTTC,CASSLDGTGRYGYTF,TRBD1,TRBV9,NA,TRBJ1-2
TGTGCCAGCTCACCAGCAGTCTCTGGAAACACCATATATTTT,CASSPAVSGNTIYF,NA,TRBV18,NA,TRBJ1-3
TGTGCCAGCAGTGAGACCGATTCCGCTAATTCACCCCTCCACTTT,CASSETDSANSPLHF,NA,TRBV6-1,NA,TRBJ1-6
TGTGCCAGCAGCTCCCCAGGGGAGGGCACAGATACGCAGTATTTT,CASSSPGEGTDTQYF,NA,TRBV28,NA,TRBJ2-3
TGTGCCAGCAGGGAGACAGGGGCCCAGAACACTGAAGCTTTCTTT,CASRETGAQNTEAFF,TRBD1,TRBV5-6,NA,TRBJ1-1
TGTGCCAGCAGCCAGGGCCCTAGCACAGATACGCAGTATTTT,CASSQGPSTDTQYF,NA,TRBV7-3,NA,TRBJ2-3
TGTGCCAGCAGCTTAACCCTAGTAGCTTACTCTGGAAACACCATATATTTT,CASSLTLVAYSGNTIYF,NA,TRBV7-3,NA,TRBJ1-3
TGTGCCAGCAGGACACAAAGTCGGGCCAACGTCCTGACTTTC,CASRTQSRANVLTF,NA,TRBV28,NA,TRBJ2-6
TGTGCCAGCGGGAGGGGCGTAACCTACGAGCAGTACTTC,CASGRGVTYEQYF,TRBD2,TRBV6-6,NA,TRBJ2-7
TGTGCCAGCTTTCATTCAGGGGTAGGCAATGAGCAGTTCTTC,CASFHSGVGNEQFF,NA,TRBV18,NA,TRBJ2-1
TGTGCCAGCAGCGAAGTCGTTGGGTGGGCCTATGGCTACACCTTC,CASSEVVGWAYGYTF,NA,TRBV11-1,few,TRBJ1-2
TGCGCCAGCAGCTTGGAGGGGTTTAGCGACACTGAAGCTTTCTTT,CASSLEGFSDTEAFF,NA,TRBV5-1,NA,TRBJ1-1
TGTGCCAGCAGCCTCCGGGGGGCCGGGGGTGAAAAACTGTTTTTT,CASSLRGAGGEKLFF,NA,TRBV5-4,NA,TRBJ1-4
TGTGCCAGCAGCTCAATCAAGTGGCGGACTAGCGGGGGGGCGAAAGAGCAGTTCTTC,CASSSIKWRTSGGAKEQFF,TRBD2,TRBV11-2,NA,TRBJ2-1
TGTGCCTGGTATATGGGAGGGTTAAACTATGGCTACACCTTC,CAWYMGGLNYGYTF,NA,TRBV30,once,TRBJ1-2
TGTGCCAGCAGCGGCTCCTGGACAGTGAATGAGCAGTTCTTC,CASSGSWTVNEQFF,NA,TRBV7-6,NA,TRBJ2-1
TGTGCCAGCAGTGAAGTGGGACTAACTACCGGGGAGCTGTTTTTT,CASSEVGLTTGELFF,TRBD2,TRBV2,NA,TRBJ2-2
TGCGCCAGCAGCCCGCCTGGGACAGGGGTCGGATATGGCTACACCTTC,CASSPPGTGVGYGYTF,TRBD1,TRBV5-1,few,TRBJ1-2
TGTGCCAGCAGTTTATTGTCGGGACAGTCCCTCAATTCACCCCTCCACTTT,CASSLLSGQSLNSPLHF,TRBD1,TRBV28,NA,TRBJ1-6
TGCAGTGCGGACCTAATCTATGGCTACACCTTC,CSADLIYGYTF,NA,TRBV20-1,NA,TRBJ1-2